The 17 T cell receptor beta chains reported below all come from one sample, sequenced in a study of blood T cell repertoires in COVID-19. Generated by immunoSEQ multiplex PCR, the TCRdb table keeps only in-frame clones and is missing some. The sample shows under 250,000 clones, 87% of them seen only once. The sequenced material came from PBMCs or T cells enriched from blood (not recorded which). Every receptor here comes from a man aged 30-40 years who had recovered from COVID-19.

The chain couples TRBV7-8 to TRBJ1-1; unclear D gene. Trimming took off 5 bases at V and 10 bases at J, with 11 bases between the two ends. Germline V gene data show CDR1 as SGHVS and CDR2 as FQNEAQ. The CDR3 length is 11 residues. CDR3 in DNA: TGTGCCAGCAGCCCCCGCTCTAGAGCTTTCTTT. This codes for CASSPRSRAFF.

The chain carries TRBV6-5 and TRBJ1-6; D gene uncertain. Germline lookup yields CDR1 MNHEY and CDR2 SVGAGI. This CDR3 is 12 amino acids long. V shed 6 bases and J shed 17 bases, with 17 bases lying between them. Here the CDR3 reads CASRTDLREVHF. The CDR3 DNA sequence: TGTGCCAGCAGAACGGACCTCCGGGAAGTCCACTTT.

The chain has TRBV5-1 and TRBJ2-7; tentatively, D is TRBD2 (6 bases). This CDR3 spans 13 amino acids. Between the trimmed V and J ends, which lost 6 bases and 2 bases, there was a span of 12 bases. The V gene's germline CDR1 is SGHRS and CDR2 YFSETQ. The CDR3, as DNA: TGCGCCAGCACGGCTAGCGATACCTACGAGCAGTACTTC. Translating it yields CASTASDTYEQYF.

V is TRBV10-1 and J is TRBJ1-2; TRBD1 agrees at 11 bases. J gave up 8 bases and V 3 bases, and 5 bases lay outside the gene matches. Germline-derived CDR1 and CDR2 are WNHNN and SYGVQD (reference sequence). This CDR3 is built from 14 residues. CDR3 sequence reads: CASSEGTGGRGYTF. In nucleotides, the CDR3 is TGCGCCAGCAGTGAAGGGACAGGGGGAAGAGGCTACACCTTC.

This chain connects TRBV5-1 to TRBJ2-3, with TRBD2 identical over 7 bases. The V gene's germline CDR1 is SGHRS and CDR2 YFSETQ. There are 16 residues in the CDR3. The J segment lost 2 bases and the V segment lost 4 bases, leaving 10 bases of the junction unmatched. The CDR3 coding sequence is TGCGCCAGCAGCCCCGGACTAGTGGGATTCACAGATACGCAGTATTTT. It is translated as CASSPGLVGFTDTQYF.

The chain couples TRBV21-1 to TRBJ2-7; the table gives TRBD1 as D, unverified against the DNA. TRBV21-1 is a recognized pseudogene. The CDR3 extends over 15 amino acids. Here the CDR3 reads CASSKEGRPLYEQYF. The CDR3 DNA reads as TGTGCCAGCAGCAAAGAAGGCAGGCCGCTCTACGAGCAGTACTTC.

This chain connects TRBV28 to TRBJ1-1; D is uncertain. Between the trimmed V and J ends, which lost 7 bases and 3 bases, there was a span of 18 bases. Germline values: CDR1 MDHEN, CDR2 SYDVKM. The length of the CDR3 is 15 residues. CDR3 protein: CASTSGRAGDTEAFF. The CDR3 DNA sequence: TGTGCCAGCACCTCTGGGAGGGCCGGGGACACTGAAGCTTTCTTT.

V and J are TRBV7-2 and TRBJ1-6, with TRBD1 matching 9 bases. The CDR3 length is 14 residues. V dropped 5 bases and J dropped 14; count of bases not matched to a gene: 10. Germline V gene sequence: CDR1 SGHTA, CDR2 FQGNSA. CDR3 nucleotide sequence: TGTGCCAGCAGCCCGGGACAGGGCCCTTTAACCCTCCACTTT. The encoded protein is CASSPGQGPLTLHF.

The genes are TRBV14 and TRBJ2-7, with 9 bases matching TRBD2. The CDR3 is 15 residues long. Germline V lookup: CDR1 SGHDN, CDR2 FVKESK. V was pared by 4 bases and J by 5 bases, with 9 bases of the junction left unmatched. The CDR3 sequence is CASSRGTSTTHEQYF. DNA of the CDR3: TGTGCCAGCAGCCGGGGGACTAGCACGACCCACGAGCAGTACTTC.

This clone turned up a few times. The rearrangement joins TRBV28 to TRBJ1-2; D uncertain. This CDR3 contains 11 residues. V dropped 6 bases and J dropped 9 bases, with 11 bases sitting between them. Germline V gives CDR1 MDHEN, CDR2 SYDVKM. The CDR3 sequence: CASSGRRSYTF. The CDR3 DNA follows: TGTGCCAGCAGCGGGAGACGTAGCTACACCTTC.

The chain carries TRBV2 and TRBJ1-5, with D perhaps TRBD1 (5 bases). The V end lost 5 bases, the J end lost 6 bases, and 17 bases lay between the germline ends. The CDR3 is 15 residues long. Germline assignment: CDR1 SNHLY and CDR2 FYNNEI. DNA of the CDR3: TGTGCCAGCAGTCAGGACGGGGGGGGTCGTCAGCCCCAGCATTTT. Protein product: CASSQDGGGRQPQHF.

This chain connects TRBV28 to TRBJ2-5, with TRBD2 matching over 9 bases. The CDR3 runs 18 residues. Germline CDR1 is MDHEN and CDR2 is SYDVKM. With 6 bases clipped from V and 4 bases from J, the junction kept 18 bases outside the gene matches. CDR3 sequence (DNA): TGTGCCAGCAGGCCTTGGGTAGCGGGGGCCGCAAGGGGAGAGACCCAGTACTTC. This translates into CASRPWVAGAARGETQYF. The full variable domain, rest sourced from reference TRBV28 and TRBJ2-5, is DVKVTQSSRYLVKRTGEKVFLECVQDMDHENMFWYRQDPGLGLRLIYFSYDVKMKEKGDIPEGYSVSREKKERFSLILESASTNQTSMYLCASRPWVAGAARGETQYFGPGTRLLVL.

The V call is TRBV7-3, the J call TRBJ1-6; 8 bases fit TRBD1. The germline V gene encodes CDR1 SGHTA and CDR2 FQGTGA. The V gene end was trimmed by 1 base and the J gene end by 10 bases; junction bases not matched to a gene: 6. This CDR3 has 15 amino acids. CDR3 DNA: TGTGCCAGCAGCTTAAACTCAGGGGGCGGATCACCCCTCCACTTT. It encodes CASSLNSGGGSPLHF.

The rearrangement links TRBV3-1 (or the pseudogene TRBV3-2) to TRBJ2-5; the D gene is possibly TRBD1 (5 bases). V lost 4 bases and J lost 2, with 11 bases in between. The CDR3 runs to 14 residues. Germline assignment: CDR1 LGHDT and CDR2 YNNKEL (reference sequence). The CDR3, as DNA: TGTGCCAGCAGCCTTCGACAGAAACAAGAGACCCAGTACTTC. It codes for CASSLRQKQETQYF.

V usage is TRBV25-1 and J usage is TRBJ2-7; D not resolved. The CDR3 extends over 12 amino acids. CDR1 is MGHDK and CDR2 is SYGVNS in the germline V gene. V lost 5 bases and J lost 4, with 9 bases in between. In DNA form, the CDR3 reads TGTGCCAGCAGTCGAGCGAGGTACGAGCAGTACTTC. Translation gives CASSRARYEQYF.

The chain carries TRBV28 and TRBJ2-5, with 9 bases matching TRBD1. CDR1 is MDHEN and CDR2 is SYDVKM in the germline V gene. V shed 3 bases and J 3 bases; nucleotides not matched to a gene: 11. The CDR3 covers 17 residues. CDR3 residues: CASSFSRTGTGKETQYF. The CDR3 bases are TGTGCCAGCAGTTTTTCGCGGACTGGGACAGGGAAAGAGACCCAGTACTTC.

The chain carries TRBV5-8 and TRBJ2-2; unclear D gene. The ends were cut back, 2 bases at V and 0 bases at J, with 8 bases in the middle. The V gene's germline CDR1 is SGHTS and CDR2 YDEGEE. The length of the CDR3 is 15 residues. The CDR3 reads CASSFRATNTGELFF. For the CDR3, the DNA is TGTGCCAGCAGCTTTAGAGCTACGAACACCGGGGAGCTGTTTTTT.